This entry features one T cell receptor (beta chain) sequence. Its antigen is still unknown. Base qualities are not provided; no much larger clone lies one nucleotide away. For repertoire sequencing, the TCR beta CDR3 regions were amplified from RNA transcripts. A first-round RT-PCR used HTBI primers with the Qiagen OneStep RT-PCR kit, followed by a second-round multiplex PCR, size selection and purification. Sequencing of the libraries was carried out on an Illumina HiSeq2000 in paired-end mode with 100 bp reads. The study's own analysis went as follows. Reads were processed with SOAPnuke, discarding reads with adapters, uncalled bases, mean Phred below 15, or no exact constant-primer or identifier match. High-quality paired reads were merged with COPE v1.2.5. Each unique nucleotide sequence was defined as a clonotype, and clonotypes were aligned to IMGT TRB V, D and J references with MiTCR v1.1. The analysis was limited to V-J combinations with a frequency above 0.0001, which together covered 98% to 99.2% of repertoires. For each V-J combination, a TCR clonal expansion and chaos score was defined as F50 clonal expansion divided by the chaos observed in the TCRdist matrix. Features were reduced by Welch's t-statistics and random forest to roughly 14 V-J combinations, which fed a naive Bayes classifier. The Morisita-Horn index was used to measure how similar the thyroid and blood repertoires were. The public reads were reanalyzed by TCRdb: fastp trimming at Q25, MiXCR alignment, in-frame beta chains only. Entries that share a CDR3 protein sequence are merged under the most common genes and DNA. TCRdb assigned the V and J calls; the authors' analysis was not used. The sample yields around 520,000 distinct CDR3 sequences; 39% were counted once. The ten largest clones take up about 4.6% of the sample.

This sample stems from a study of Graves' ophthalmopathy and Graves' hyperthyroidism (dated by TCRdb to between 2018 and 2020). Background for the entire study: A patient counted as having stable hyperthyroidism if there was no progression to ophthalmopathy within 18 months of follow-up. The study used TCR beta repertoire signatures to distinguish Graves' ophthalmopathy from Graves' hyperthyroidism and to predict progression to ophthalmopathy. In total, under 150 blood samples were TCR-sequenced: 43 ophthalmopathy, some 75 hyperthyroidism and about 17 hyperthyroidism-to-ophthalmopathy patients. A discovery set of 90 to 100 patients (43 ophthalmopathy, some 58 stable hyperthyroidism) was enrolled to explore V-J signatures distinguishing ophthalmopathy from hyperthyroidism. The independent validation cohort included about 19 hyperthyroidism patients plus 17 patients who later progressed from hyperthyroidism to ophthalmopathy. In over five hyperthyroidism patients, T-cell repertoires of thyroid tissue and blood were compared. Once sampling was done, hyperthyroidism patients were given methimazole at a starting dose of 30 mg daily, while ophthalmopathy patients were given high-dose intravenous methylprednisolone.

The full study reports these points: In validation, the model predicted ophthalmopathy progression with 55% to 71% sensitivity and roughly 72% specificity; more than ten predicted patients were CT-confirmed with GO in a median of 6.5 months. In cross-validation, the 13-signature model distinguished ophthalmopathy from stable hyperthyroidism with nearly 90% sensitivity and around 84% specificity, while in the test set the corresponding values were roughly 80% and 75%. Most expanded thyroid clonotypes with a frequency above 0.001 also appeared in blood, which suggests that blood repertoires may reflect the immune response in the thyroid. No statistical method was used to predetermine the sample size, and group allocation was not hidden from the investigators.

Patients with hyperthyroidism were aged 18 to 65 years, had been newly diagnosed, and had a disease duration of less than 2 months. Anyone with other autoimmune diseases, uncontrolled infections, pregnancy or lactation was excluded from the study. Clinical symptoms, serum thyroxine, TRAb, thyroid ultrasound and orbital computed tomography formed the basis of the diagnosis. Total RNA was extracted using Trizol reagent, and RNA quality was checked on an Agilent 2100 Bioanalyzer. CDR1 and CDR2 (SEHNR, FQNEAQ) derive from the germline V gene (reference sequence). Its CDR3 holds 9 amino acids, cysteine through phenylalanine. CDR3 DNA only is kept here, 27 bases in frame from base 1. V loses 3 bases, J loses 14 bases, and the germline ends lie 2 bases apart.

The sequence links TRBV7-9 to TRBJ1-6; the D gene is not confidently resolved. The source material was peripheral blood or thyroid tissue (not recorded which). This receptor was identified in an adult man with Graves' hyperthyroidism. The DNA is as follows: TGTGCCAGCAGCTTCTCCCTCCACTTT. Its translation is CASSFSLHF.